This T cell receptor beta chain was captured by sequencing in a study of blood T cell repertoires in COVID-19. CDR1 is MNHEY and CDR2 is SVGAGI in the germline V gene. The ends were cut back, 4 bases at V and 8 bases at J, with 11 bases in the middle. This CDR3 spans 13 amino acids. Only in-frame clones appear in the TCRdb table, and some are missing; sequencing was by immunoSEQ multiplex PCR. The data show hundreds of thousands of clones, 89% seen once. The sample comprised peripheral blood. The TCR sequence derives from a man between 18 and 29 years old with COVID-19, enrolled during active disease. The chain recombines TRBV6-5 with TRBJ1-4; D is unclear. The CDR3 nucleotides read TGTGCCAGCAGTTCCGTAGTGTACGAAAAACTGTTTTTT. Amino acid sequence: CASSSVVYEKLFF.